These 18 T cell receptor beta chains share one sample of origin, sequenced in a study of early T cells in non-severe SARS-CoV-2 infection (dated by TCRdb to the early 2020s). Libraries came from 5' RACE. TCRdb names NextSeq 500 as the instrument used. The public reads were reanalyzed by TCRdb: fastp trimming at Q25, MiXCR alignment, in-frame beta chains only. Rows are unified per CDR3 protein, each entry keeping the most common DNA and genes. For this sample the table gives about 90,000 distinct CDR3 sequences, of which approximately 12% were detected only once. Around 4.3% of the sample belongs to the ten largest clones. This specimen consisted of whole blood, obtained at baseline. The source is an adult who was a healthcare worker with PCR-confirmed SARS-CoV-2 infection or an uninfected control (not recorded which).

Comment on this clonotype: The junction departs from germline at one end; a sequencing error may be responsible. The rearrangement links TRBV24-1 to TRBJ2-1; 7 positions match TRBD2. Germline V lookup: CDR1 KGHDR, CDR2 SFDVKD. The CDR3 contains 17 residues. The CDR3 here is CAISDVGVAGAFNEQFF. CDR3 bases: TGTGCCATCAGTGATGTGGGAGTGGCGGGAGCCTTCAATGAGCAGTTCTTC.

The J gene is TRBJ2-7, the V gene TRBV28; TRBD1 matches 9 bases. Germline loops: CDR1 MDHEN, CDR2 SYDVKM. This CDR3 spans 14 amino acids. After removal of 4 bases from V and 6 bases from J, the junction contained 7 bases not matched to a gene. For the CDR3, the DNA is TGTGCCAGCAGTTACAGGGGGCACTCTGGCGAGCAGTACTTC. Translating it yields CASSYRGHSGEQYF.

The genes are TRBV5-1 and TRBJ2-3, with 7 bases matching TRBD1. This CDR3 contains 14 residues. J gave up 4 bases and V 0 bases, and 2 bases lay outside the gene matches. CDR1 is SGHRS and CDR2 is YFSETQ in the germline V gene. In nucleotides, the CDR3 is TGCGCCAGCAGCTTGGACAGGGGTGCAGATACGCAGTATTTT. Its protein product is CASSLDRGADTQYF.

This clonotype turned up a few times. CDR3 residues: CSAENRDRPYNEQFF. CDR3 nucleotides: TGCAGCGCCGAGAACCGGGACAGACCTTACAATGAGCAGTTCTTC. V and J are TRBV29-1 and TRBJ2-1; 7 positions match TRBD1. This CDR3 is 15 amino acids long. With V trimmed by 7 bases and J by 4 bases, 13 bases remained unmatched. CDR1 SQVTM and CDR2 ANQGSEA come from the germline V gene.

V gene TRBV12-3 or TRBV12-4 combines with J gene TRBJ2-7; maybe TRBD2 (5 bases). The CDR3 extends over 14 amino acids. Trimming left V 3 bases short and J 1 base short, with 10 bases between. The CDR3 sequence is CASSFVPGSYEQYF. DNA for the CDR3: TGTGCCAGCAGTTTTGTTCCGGGGTCCTACGAGCAGTACTTC.

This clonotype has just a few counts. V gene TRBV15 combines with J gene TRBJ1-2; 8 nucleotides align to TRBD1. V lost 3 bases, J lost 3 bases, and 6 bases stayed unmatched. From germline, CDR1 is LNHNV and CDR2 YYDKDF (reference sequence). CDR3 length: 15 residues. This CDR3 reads CATSRGTGSDYGYTF. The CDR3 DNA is TGTGCCACCAGCAGGGGGACAGGTTCGGACTATGGCTACACCTTC.

This CDR3 reads CASSSLAQGAHGYTF. The CDR3 DNA is TGTGCCAGCAGTTCATTAGCTCAGGGGGCCCATGGCTACACCTTC. The V call is TRBV28, the J call TRBJ1-2; 8 bases agree with TRBD1. The CDR3 contains 15 residues. Germline V gene sequence: CDR1 MDHEN, CDR2 SYDVKM. V shed 4 bases and J 6 bases; nucleotides not matched to a gene: 10.

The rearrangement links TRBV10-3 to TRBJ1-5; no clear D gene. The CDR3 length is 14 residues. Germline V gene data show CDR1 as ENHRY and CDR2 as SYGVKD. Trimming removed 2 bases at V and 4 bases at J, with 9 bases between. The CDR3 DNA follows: TGTGCCATCAGTGAGGCAGGTAGAAATCAGCCCCAGCATTTT. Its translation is CAISEAGRNQPQHF.

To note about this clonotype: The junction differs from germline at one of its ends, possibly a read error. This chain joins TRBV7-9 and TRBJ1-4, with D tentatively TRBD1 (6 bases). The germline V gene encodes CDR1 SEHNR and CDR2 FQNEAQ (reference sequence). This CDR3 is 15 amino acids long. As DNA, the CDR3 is TGTGCCAGCAGCCGCCCGACAGGACCTAACGAAAAACTGTTTTTT. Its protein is CASSRPTGPNEKLFF.

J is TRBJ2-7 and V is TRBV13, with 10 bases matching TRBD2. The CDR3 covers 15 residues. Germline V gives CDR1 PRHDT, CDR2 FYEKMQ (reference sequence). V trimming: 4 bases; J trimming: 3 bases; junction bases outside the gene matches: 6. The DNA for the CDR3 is TGTGCCAGCAGCTCGCAAGCGGGGGGGTTCTACGAGCAGTACTTC. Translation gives CASSSQAGGFYEQYF.

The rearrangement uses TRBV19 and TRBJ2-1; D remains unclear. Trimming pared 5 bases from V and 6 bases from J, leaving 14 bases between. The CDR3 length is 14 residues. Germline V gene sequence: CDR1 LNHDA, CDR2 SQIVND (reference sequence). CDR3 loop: CASSPIISVNEQFF. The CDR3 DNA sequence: TGTGCCAGTAGTCCAATCATTAGTGTCAATGAGCAGTTCTTC. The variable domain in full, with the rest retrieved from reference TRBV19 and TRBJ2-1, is DGGITQSPKYLFRKEGQNVTLSCEQNLNHDAMYWYRQDPGQGLRLIYYSQIVNDFQKGDIAEGYSVSREKKESFPLTVTSAQKNPTAFYLCASSPIISVNEQFFGPGTRLTVL.

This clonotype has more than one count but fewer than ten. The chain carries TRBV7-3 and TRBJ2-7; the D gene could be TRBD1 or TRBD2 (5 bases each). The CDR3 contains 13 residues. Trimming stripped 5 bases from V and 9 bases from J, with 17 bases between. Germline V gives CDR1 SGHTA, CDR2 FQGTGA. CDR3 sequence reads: CASSQGLGAWQYF. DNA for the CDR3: TGTGCCAGCAGCCAAGGTCTCGGGGCATGGCAGTACTTC.

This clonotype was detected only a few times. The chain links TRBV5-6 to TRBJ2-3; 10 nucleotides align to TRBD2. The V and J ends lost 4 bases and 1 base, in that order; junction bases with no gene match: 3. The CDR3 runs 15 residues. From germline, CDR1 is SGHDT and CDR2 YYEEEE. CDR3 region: CASSAGLAGTDTQYF. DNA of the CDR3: TGTGCCAGCAGCGCTGGACTAGCGGGCACAGATACGCAGTATTTT. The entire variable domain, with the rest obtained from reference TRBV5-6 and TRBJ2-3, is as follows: DAGVTQSPTHLIKTRGQQVTLRCSPKSGHDTVSWYQQALGQGPQFIFQYYEEEERQRGNFPDRFSGHQFPNYSSELNVNALLLGDSALYLCASSAGLAGTDTQYFGPGTRLTVL.

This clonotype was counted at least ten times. The CDR3 DNA reads TGTGCCAGCAGTGACAGTTTCGATCAGCCCCAGCATTTT. It codes for CASSDSFDQPQHF. The gene calls are TRBV6-1 and TRBJ1-5, with D unresolved. Germline V CDR1 and CDR2: MNHNS, SASEGT. There are 13 residues in the CDR3. Trimming left V 3 bases short and J 5 bases short, with 8 bases between.

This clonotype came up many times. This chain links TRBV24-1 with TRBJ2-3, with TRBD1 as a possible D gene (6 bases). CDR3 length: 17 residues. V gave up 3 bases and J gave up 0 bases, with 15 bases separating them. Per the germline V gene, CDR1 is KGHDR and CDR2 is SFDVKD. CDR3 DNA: TGTGCCACCAGTGATGGAAAACGGACAGCAAGCACAGATACGCAGTATTTT. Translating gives CATSDGKRTASTDTQYF.

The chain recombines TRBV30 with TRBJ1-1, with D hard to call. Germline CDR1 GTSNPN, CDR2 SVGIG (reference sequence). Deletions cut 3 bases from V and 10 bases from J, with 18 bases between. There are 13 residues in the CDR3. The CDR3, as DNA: TGTGCCTGGAGCTTTCCGGGCCCCACGGGAGCTTTCTTT. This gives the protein CAWSFPGPTGAFF.

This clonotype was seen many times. Written as DNA, the CDR3 is TGCAGTGCTATCCTCGAGGCAGGGAGAACCAGGAGCACAGATACGCAGTATTTT. Its protein is CSAILEAGRTRSTDTQYF. This chain links TRBV20-1 with TRBJ2-3, with D perhaps assigned TRBD1 or TRBD2 (5 bases each). Germline V CDR1 and CDR2: DFQATT, SNEGSKA (reference sequence). The CDR3 has 18 residues. V lost 4 bases and J lost 0, with 23 bases in between.

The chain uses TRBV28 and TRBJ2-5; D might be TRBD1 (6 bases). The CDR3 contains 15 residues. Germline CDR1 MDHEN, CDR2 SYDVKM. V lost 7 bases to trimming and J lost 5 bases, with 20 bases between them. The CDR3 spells CASTPVEGGMETQYF. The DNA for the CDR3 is TGTGCCAGCACCCCCGTGGAAGGGGGAATGGAGACCCAGTACTTC.